This T cell receptor (beta chain) stems from a study of blood T cell repertoires in COVID-19. On the study more broadly: Sample material is recorded as cDNA or gDNA derived from T cells, B-cell-depleted T cells, or PBMCs.

Study processing details: Amplified reference gene primers provided the basis for estimating nucleated cell counts. Libraries were prepared by immunoSEQ multiplex PCR; TCRdb keeps only in-frame clonotypes and omits some of them. That table furnishes V, J and clone size, whereas the DNA furnished D and trimming. This table has some 160,000 clones, around four fifths appearing once. Germline loops: CDR1 LGHDT, CDR2 YNNKEL (reference sequence). CDR3 size: 17 residues. V lost 4 bases, J lost 2 bases, and 19 bases lay in between. This clone occurred a few times. This TCR came from a woman aged 70-85 years who had recovered from COVID-19. This sequence joins TRBV3-1 (or the pseudogene TRBV3-2) and TRBJ2-3; TRBD2 might be the D (6 bases). The specimen sequenced was peripheral blood. CDR3 DNA sequence: TGTGCCAGCAGCCGATACGAGCGGGCCCCACCCACAGATACGCAGTATTTT. This translates into CASSRYERAPPTDTQYF.